In its sample, the clone carrying this T cell receptor beta chain was seen a few times. Measured with immunoSEQ multiplex PCR; TCRdb has only the in-frame clones, and not every one. This sample has approximately 90,000 clones; about nine tenths occur once, and the top ten carry less than 2%. This entry belongs to a study of blood T cell repertoires in COVID-19. Study information: Sites across the United States, Italy and Spain contributed samples from acute and convalescent COVID-19. T cells, B-cell-depleted T cells, or PBMCs supplied cDNA or gDNA.

Germline CDR1 SGHRS, CDR2 YFSETQ. This CDR3 contains 16 residues. The V end lost 4 bases, the J end lost 7 bases, and 20 bases lay between the germline ends. The sequence derives from a man in his 60s with acute or convalescent COVID-19. This chain connects TRBV5-1 to TRBJ1-4, with D perhaps matching TRBD1 (6 bases). Sample: peripheral blood. CDR3 nucleotide sequence: TGCGCCAGCAGCCCGGAGGTAACAGGGCTGGGTGAAAAACTGTTTTTT. Amino acid sequence: CASSPEVTGLGEKLFF.